The rows below give T cell receptor beta chains drawn from one sample of a study of cytomegalovirus exposure and HLA in healthy donors. Libraries were prepared by immunoSEQ multiplex PCR; TCRdb keeps only in-frame clonotypes and omits some of them. The repertoire holds 100,000 to 150,000 clones, approximately 80% seen once, with approximately 3.1% in the top ten. Sequencing was carried out using PBMCs. These receptors were taken from a woman aged 18-29 years in good health and CMV-seropositive. The CDR3 runs from the conserved cysteine through the conserved F or W. A D gene is named only where the DNA matches it firmly. Where a row states a size, it is once, few, many or the class of an expanded clone; other rows omit it.

V gene	D gene	J gene	clone size	CDR3 DNA	CDR3 protein
TRBV10-3	TRBD1	TRBJ1-2	-	TGTGCCATCAGTCCCGGGACAGGGGATGGCTACACCTTC	CAISPGTGDGYTF
TRBV18	TRBD2	TRBJ2-1	-	TGTGCCAGCTCACCGGGACTAGATGTTCTTGATGAGCAGTTCTTC	CASSPGLDVLDEQFF
TRBV5-8	TRBD2	TRBJ2-1	once	TGTGCCAGCAGCTTGGGGGCGGGGGAATACAATGAGCAGTTCTTC	CASSLGAGEYNEQFF
TRBV6-7	-	TRBJ1-1	-	TGTGCCAGCAGTCGGGAGTTCGCTTCCTTT	CASSREFASF
TRBV6-1	TRBD1	TRBJ1-5	-	TGTGCCAGCAGGCGGGGGACAGGGGAAAATCAGCCCCAGCATTTT	CASRRGTGENQPQHF
TRBV9	TRBD2	TRBJ2-3	-	TGTGCCAGCAGCGTTGGACTAGCGGGGGATACGCAGTATTTT	CASSVGLAGDTQYF
TRBV18	TRBD1	TRBJ2-2	once	TGTGCCAGCTCACAACCGGGACAGGACTACACCGGAGGGGACGGGGAGCTGTTTTTT	CASSQPGQDYTGGDGELFF
TRBV27	-	TRBJ1-2	-	TGTGCCAGCAGTTTAAAGGCCACAGGTTATGGCTACACCTTC	CASSLKATGYGYTF
TRBV28	TRBD1	TRBJ1-4	-	TGTGCCAGCAGTCCAACAGGGGGGTGGTCTAATGAAAAACTGTTTTTT	CASSPTGGWSNEKLFF
TRBV11-1	-	TRBJ2-3	-	TGTGCCAGCAGCTTAGAATCCCAGTCGGATACGCAGTATTTT	CASSLESQSDTQYF
TRBV7-9	TRBD1	TRBJ2-5	few	TGTGCCAGCCAGAACAGGGGACAAGAGACCCAGTACTTC	CASQNRGQETQYF
TRBV13	-	TRBJ2-3	-	TGTGCCAGCAGCTTAGACAGGACGAGCACAGATACGCAGTATTTT	CASSLDRTSTDTQYF
TRBV30	TRBD1	TRBJ1-6	-	TGTGCCTGGAGAGACAGGGCGCGGAATTCACCCCTCCACTTT	CAWRDRARNSPLHF
TRBV2	TRBD1	TRBJ2-7	-	TGTGCCAGCAGTGATGAGACAGGGGCCTACGAGCAGTACTTC	CASSDETGAYEQYF
TRBV4-1	TRBD2	TRBJ2-1	-	TGCGCCAGCAGCCCCCGGGGGGGAGATGGGCAGTTCTTC	CASSPRGGDGQFF
TRBV5-1	-	TRBJ2-5	-	TGCGCCAGCAGATTTGACAGGCAAGAGACCCAGTACTTC	CASRFDRQETQYF
TRBV19	TRBD2	TRBJ2-3	-	TGTGCCAGTACCGGCGGGGGGGTTTTCACAGATACGCAGTATTTT	CASTGGGVFTDTQYF
TRBV10-1	-	TRBJ2-3	few	TGCGCCAGCAGTAGTGGCGATACGCAGTATTTT	CASSSGDTQYF
TRBV29-1	-	TRBJ2-1	-	TGCAGCGTCCTTAGAGCAAGCTCCTACAATGAGCAGTTCTTC	CSVLRASSYNEQFF
TRBV10-3	-	TRBJ1-4	-	TGTGCCATCAGTGAGGGGGGCAAAACTAATGAAAAACTGTTTTTT	CAISEGGKTNEKLFF
TRBV7-9	-	TRBJ1-1	-	TGTGCCAGCAGCTTAGTGAACAGGGATGGTGAAGCTTTCTTT	CASSLVNRDGEAFF
TRBV5-5	TRBD1	TRBJ1-3	-	TGTGCCAGCAGCTTTACCGCCGACAGGGCCGGAAACACCATATATTTT	CASSFTADRAGNTIYF
TRBV5-6	-	TRBJ1-2	-	TGTGCCAGCAGCTTGGGGGCCCTAGGCTACACCTTC	CASSLGALGYTF
TRBV6-5	TRBD1	TRBJ2-2	-	TGTGCCAGCAGCGACAGGGGGGAACGCGTTCGTGGGCTGTTTTTT	CASSDRGERVRGLFF
TRBV29-1	-	TRBJ1-2	-	TGCAGCGCCAATATTTTTGGCGGCTACACCTTC	CSANIFGGYTF